These 15 T cell receptor beta chains were all obtained from the same sample, sequenced in a study of beta chain features in type 1 diabetes. Sequenced material consisted of expressed TCRB transcripts (all of the isolated RNA was reverse transcribed). Assay used: immunoSEQ multiplex PCR; TCRdb lists only in-frame clones, some missing. The sample holds about half a million clones, approximately 30% seen once. Sequenced: naive CD4+ T cells from blood. The receptors stem from a man aged 18-30 years in good health.

This sequence joins TRBV18 and TRBJ1-2; 8 positions agree with TRBD1. The V gene's germline CDR1 is KGHSH and CDR2 LQKENI. The CDR3 consists of 14 residues. V shed 3 bases, J shed 1 base, and the junction held 1 base outside the gene matches. The CDR3 spells CASSPGQDNYGYTF. The CDR3 nucleotides read TGTGCCAGCTCACCGGGACAGGATAACTATGGCTACACCTTC.

This clone was seen more than once but under ten times. CDR3 in DNA: TGTGCCAGCAGCAACTCTGGGGCCAACGTCCTGACTTTC. This codes for CASSNSGANVLTF. The chain has TRBV14 and TRBJ2-6; D is undetermined. Germline CDR1 SGHDN, CDR2 FVKESK. The CDR3 runs 13 residues. The V end lost 5 bases, the J end lost 0 bases, and 2 bases lay between the germline ends.

This clone was found once. The rearrangement joins TRBV7-9 to TRBJ1-1; D uncertain. Trimming removed 1 base at V and 5 bases at J, with 2 bases between. Germline CDR1 reads SEHNR; CDR2 reads FQNEAQ (reference sequence). The CDR3 has 11 amino acids. CDR3 sequence (DNA): TGTGCCAGCAGCTTAGGTACTGAAGCTTTCTTT. Translation gives CASSLGTEAFF.

The CDR3 DNA is TGTGCCAGCGGGCCCCTGGCGGGGAGTGGTGCGCAGTACTTC. This encodes CASGPLAGSGAQYF. This chain links TRBV27 with TRBJ2-7; D possibly corresponds to TRBD2 (6 bases). V was shortened by 8 bases and J by 9 bases, with 23 bases between the two germline ends. This CDR3 has 14 residues. Germline V CDR1 and CDR2: MNHEY, SMNVEV (reference sequence).

This chain uses TRBV27 with TRBJ1-4; no clear D. With 2 bases removed from V and 0 bases from J, the gap between germline ends came to 7 bases. The CDR3 has 15 residues. Germline values: CDR1 MNHEY, CDR2 SMNVEV (reference sequence). In DNA, the CDR3 is TGTGCCAGCAGTTTAAGAAGGGCAACTAATGAAAAACTGTTTTTT. Protein product: CASSLRRATNEKLFF.

Points on this clone: In the same sample, other DNA sequences code for this CDR3. Here the CDR3 DNA reads TGTGCCAGCTCACCCCCACTCTCCTACGAGCAGTACTTC. Translating it yields CASSPPLSYEQYF. The chain links TRBV18 to TRBJ2-7; D not certain. CDR3 length: 13 residues. Looked up from germline, CDR1 is KGHSH and CDR2 is LQKENI. Deletions cut 3 bases from V and 0 bases from J, with 6 bases between.

This rearrangement joins TRBV7-8 to TRBJ2-3; D not certain. The germline gives CDR1 SGHVS, CDR2 FQNEAQ. V was shortened by 2 bases and J by 5 bases, with 11 bases between the two germline ends. The CDR3 is 14 residues long. Here the CDR3 DNA reads TGTGCCAGCAGCTTAAGGACGGGTCGAGATACGCAGTATTTT. As protein: CASSLRTGRDTQYF.

The V and J genes are TRBV5-4 and TRBJ2-4; D is unclear. Germline V CDR1 and CDR2: SGHNT, YYREEE (reference sequence). The ends were cut back, 0 bases at V and 8 bases at J, with 12 bases in the middle. There are 14 residues in the CDR3. The CDR3 sequence: CASSLGPIGDIQYF. The CDR3 bases are TGTGCCAGCAGCTTGGGGCCGATTGGAGACATTCAGTACTTC.

V gene TRBV28 combines with J gene TRBJ2-5, with D perhaps TRBD2 (6 bases). Germline V CDR1 and CDR2: MDHEN, SYDVKM. V was trimmed by 10 bases and J by 5 bases, leaving 26 bases between them. CDR3 size: 16 residues. CDR3 DNA: TGTGCCATTCGGAAGGCCATCGCGGGGCGTTTGGAGACCCAGTACTTC. Amino acid sequence: CAIRKAIAGRLETQYF.

The rearrangement uses TRBV30 and TRBJ1-1; D ambiguous. From germline, CDR1 is GTSNPN and CDR2 SVGIG (reference sequence). The CDR3 is 11 residues long. The V and J ends lost 2 bases and 10 bases respectively, with 11 bases between them. For the CDR3, the DNA is TGTGCCTGGAGTCTTACTATGGGAGCTTTCTTT. Residues: CAWSLTMGAFF.

The chain employs TRBV6-6 and TRBJ2-7; 10 nucleotides align to TRBD1. This CDR3 has 14 residues. The germline gives CDR1 MNHNY, CDR2 SVGAGI (reference sequence). Losses at the gene ends were 7 bases for V and 2 bases for J; bases not matched to a gene: 5. The CDR3 coding sequence is TGTGCCAGCACCCCGGGACAGGGGACCTACGAGCAGTACTTC. Translation: CASTPGQGTYEQYF.

This sequence joins TRBV5-4 and TRBJ1-1; 12 nucleotides align to TRBD1. J lost 5 bases, V lost 6 bases, and 11 bases had no gene match. The CDR3 runs 16 residues. CDR1 SGHNT and CDR2 YYREEE come from the germline V gene (reference sequence). The CDR3 DNA is TGTGCCAGCATCCGGGGACAGGGGGCTCGGGAGACTGAAGCTTTCTTT. It specifies CASIRGQGARETEAFF.

This clone was seen only a few times. The chain uses TRBV23-1 and TRBJ2-5; TRBD1 agrees at 7 bases. TRBV23-1 is noted as an ORF with a role that remains uncertain. Trimming at V came to 2 bases and at J to 3 bases, leaving 3 bases not matched to a gene. The length of the CDR3 is 14 residues. The CDR3 loop reads CASSQPGTEETQYF. CDR3 bases: TGCGCCAGCAGTCAACCCGGGACAGAAGAGACCCAGTACTTC.

This clone was seen only a few times. The same CDR3 arises from other DNA sequences in this sample as well. The rearrangement uses TRBV11-2 and TRBJ2-5, with D unresolved. Germline V lookup: CDR1 SGHAT, CDR2 FQNNGV. The CDR3 covers 11 residues. V dropped 3 bases and J dropped 4 bases, with 3 bases sitting between them. The DNA of the CDR3 is TGTGCCAGCAGCTTCAGAGAGACCCAGTACTTC. It translates to CASSFRETQYF.

This clone was counted only a few times. The V call is TRBV5-4, the J call TRBJ2-2; maybe TRBD1 (5 bases). CDR1 is SGHNT, CDR2 YYREEE, per germline (reference sequence). The CDR3 runs to 15 residues. V gave up 4 bases and J gave up 3 bases, with 13 bases separating them. Here the CDR3 reads CASSGKGRDTGELFF. CDR3 coding DNA: TGTGCCAGCAGCGGAAAGGGGCGAGACACCGGGGAGCTGTTTTTT.